These T cell receptor beta chains were read from a single sample in a study of breast tumors, draining lymph nodes, adjacent tissues. In TCRdb, the multiplex PCR reads were re-called with MiXCR into one record per CDR3 protein. The sample has about 35,000 distinct CDR3 sequences, 36% seen once; the top ten hold 11%. The sequenced material came from breast tumor tissue. Receptors were obtained from a female donor with breast cancer. Some clones in this sample may be carry-over from other donors' samples. Each CDR3 is given with its conserved first and last residue. A D gene is named only where the DNA matches it firmly. Only some rows state a clone size, as once, few, many or a class for expanded clones.

CDR3 DNA: TGTGCCAGCAGCGGAGACCTGACTAGCGGGAGACAGACCCAGTACTTC
CDR3 protein: CASSGDLTSGRQTQYF
J gene: TRBJ2-5
D gene: TRBD2
clone size: NA
V gene: TRBV9

CDR3 DNA: TGTGCCAGCAGCAGGGCAGATACGCAGTATTTT
CDR3 protein: CASSRADTQYF
J gene: TRBJ2-3
D gene: NA
clone size: NA
V gene: TRBV6-6

CDR3 DNA: TGTGCCACCTTTAGCGGGAGTGAGCAGTTCTTC
CDR3 protein: CATFSGSEQFF
J gene: TRBJ2-1
D gene: TRBD2
clone size: many
V gene: TRBV2

CDR3 DNA: TGTGCCAGCTCGGGGGGAGCGGGAGGAAGGACAGATACGCAGTATTTT
CDR3 protein: CASSGGAGGRTDTQYF
J gene: TRBJ2-3
D gene: TRBD2
clone size: NA
V gene: TRBV12-3/TRBV12-4

CDR3 DNA: TGTGCCAGCAGCCAAGACCGGGGGGCTTTTGGACTAGCGGGAGGGGGCTACGAGCAGTACTTC
CDR3 protein: CASSQDRGAFGLAGGGYEQYF
J gene: TRBJ2-7
D gene: TRBD2
clone size: many
V gene: TRBV4-2

CDR3 DNA: TGTGCCAGCAGCTTGGACAGGGGCCACAATGAGCAGTTCTTC
CDR3 protein: CASSLDRGHNEQFF
J gene: TRBJ2-1
D gene: TRBD1
clone size: many
V gene: TRBV5-6

CDR3 DNA: TGCAGCGTTGTAGTAACCGCGGGCTCCTACGAGCAGTACTTC
CDR3 protein: CSVVVTAGSYEQYF
J gene: TRBJ2-7
D gene: NA
clone size: many
V gene: TRBV29-1

CDR3 DNA: TGCGCCAGCAGCCGAGACGGACAGGGCTACAATGAGCAGTTCTTC
CDR3 protein: CASSRDGQGYNEQFF
J gene: TRBJ2-1
D gene: TRBD1
clone size: many
V gene: TRBV5-1

CDR3 DNA: TGCGCCAGCAGCCAATCATCGAACACCGGGGAGCTGTTTTTT
CDR3 protein: CASSQSSNTGELFF
J gene: TRBJ2-2
D gene: NA
clone size: many
V gene: TRBV4-3

CDR3 DNA: TGTGCCAGCGGCTTAGGAGGGTACGCGCAGTACTTC
CDR3 protein: CASGLGGYAQYF
J gene: TRBJ2-7
D gene: NA
clone size: NA
V gene: TRBV7-2

CDR3 DNA: TGTGCCAGCAGTTTATCGGGACGGTGGTACCAAGAGACCCAGTACTTC
CDR3 protein: CASSLSGRWYQETQYF
J gene: TRBJ2-5
D gene: NA
clone size: NA
V gene: TRBV27

CDR3 DNA: TGTGCCACCAGTGATCCGACGGGACCTTACAATGAGCAGTTCTTC
CDR3 protein: CATSDPTGPYNEQFF
J gene: TRBJ2-1
D gene: NA
clone size: many
V gene: TRBV24-1

CDR3 DNA: TGCAGTGCTAGTTCCCTGACAGGGATAGAGACCCAGTACTTC
CDR3 protein: CSASSLTGIETQYF
J gene: TRBJ2-5
D gene: TRBD1
clone size: many
V gene: TRBV20-1

CDR3 DNA: TGTGCCAGCATCCGAACCGGGGCGGCAGATACGCAGTATTTT
CDR3 protein: CASIRTGAADTQYF
J gene: TRBJ2-3
D gene: NA
clone size: many
V gene: TRBV6-1

CDR3 DNA: TGTGCCAGCAGCGTAGAGGCCGGCTTAGCCTCCTACGAGCAGTACTTC
CDR3 protein: CASSVEAGLASYEQYF
J gene: TRBJ2-7
D gene: NA
clone size: many
V gene: TRBV9

CDR3 DNA: TGTGCCAGCAGTCTGTCGACCCCGAGGGAGACCCAGTACTTC
CDR3 protein: CASSLSTPRETQYF
J gene: TRBJ2-5
D gene: NA
clone size: NA
V gene: TRBV28

CDR3 DNA: TGTGCCAGCAGCTCTCGGACTAGCGGGAACACAGATACGCAGTATTTT
CDR3 protein: CASSSRTSGNTDTQYF
J gene: TRBJ2-3
D gene: TRBD2
clone size: few
V gene: TRBV5-4

CDR3 DNA: TGTGCCAGCAGTTACTCGGGGGGGGGGCGCCCCTACGAGCAGTACTTC
CDR3 protein: CASSYSGGGRPYEQYF
J gene: TRBJ2-7
D gene: NA
clone size: many
V gene: TRBV6-5

CDR3 DNA: TGTGCCAGCACCCACAGCTCGGGGAGAGACTACAATGAGCAGTTCTTC
CDR3 protein: CASTHSSGRDYNEQFF
J gene: TRBJ2-1
D gene: NA
clone size: NA
V gene: TRBV6-6

CDR3 DNA: TGTGCCTGCGTCCCGACTCGGAATGAGCAGTTCTTC
CDR3 protein: CACVPTRNEQFF
J gene: TRBJ2-1
D gene: NA
clone size: NA
V gene: TRBV30

CDR3 DNA: TGTGCCAGCAGTGAGAGCTCTGGGGCCAACGTCCTGACTTTC
CDR3 protein: CASSESSGANVLTF
J gene: TRBJ2-6
D gene: NA
clone size: many
V gene: TRBV25-1

CDR3 DNA: TGTGCCAGCAGCCAAGATTTGGTAGACTTGAACACCGGGGAGCTGTTTTTT
CDR3 protein: CASSQDLVDLNTGELFF
J gene: TRBJ2-2
D gene: NA
clone size: NA
V gene: TRBV4-2

CDR3 DNA: TGCGCCAGCAGCTTTGGGGGACAGGGTTTCTACGAGCAGTACTTC
CDR3 protein: CASSFGGQGFYEQYF
J gene: TRBJ2-7
D gene: TRBD1
clone size: medium-sized
V gene: TRBV5-1

CDR3 DNA: TGTGCCAGCTCACAAGCAGGGGCTCGGAACGAGCAGTACTTC
CDR3 protein: CASSQAGARNEQYF
J gene: TRBJ2-7
D gene: NA
clone size: few
V gene: TRBV18

CDR3 DNA: TGTGCCACCAGTGACCCAACCCCTACTACCTCCTACAATGAGCAGTTCTTC
CDR3 protein: CATSDPTPTTSYNEQFF
J gene: TRBJ2-1
D gene: NA
clone size: many
V gene: TRBV24-1

CDR3 DNA: TGTGCCACCAGTGCGGCAGGGGGGTTTGGGGAGCAGTACTTC
CDR3 protein: CATSAAGGFGEQYF
J gene: TRBJ2-7
D gene: NA
clone size: NA
V gene: TRBV24-1

CDR3 DNA: TGTGCCAGCAGCTACAGTCGTCCAGGAGCACAAGAGACCCAGTACTTC
CDR3 protein: CASSYSRPGAQETQYF
J gene: TRBJ2-5
D gene: NA
clone size: many
V gene: TRBV6-6

CDR3 DNA: TGTGCCAGCAGCGTAGAAGGGAGTGGAAACACCATATATTTT
CDR3 protein: CASSVEGSGNTIYF
J gene: TRBJ1-3
D gene: NA
clone size: many
V gene: TRBV9

CDR3 DNA: TGTGCCAGCAGCGGGACTAGAGGAGATACGCAGTATTTT
CDR3 protein: CASSGTRGDTQYF
J gene: TRBJ2-3
D gene: TRBD2
clone size: many
V gene: TRBV9

CDR3 DNA: TGTGCCAGCAGCTTATATGGCACCGGGGAGCTGTTTTTT
CDR3 protein: CASSLYGTGELFF
J gene: TRBJ2-2
D gene: NA
clone size: many
V gene: TRBV7-3

CDR3 DNA: TGCGCCAGCAGCTTTGGGGGGCAGGCTTCTAACGAGCGGTACTTC
CDR3 protein: CASSFGGQASNERYF
J gene: TRBJ2-7
D gene: NA
clone size: once
V gene: TRBV5-1

CDR3 DNA: TGTGCCAGCTCACAGCCAGGACAGGGGTTTGGGACTAGCCCGACCTACGAGCAGTACTTC
CDR3 protein: CASSQPGQGFGTSPTYEQYF
J gene: TRBJ2-7
D gene: NA
clone size: NA
V gene: TRBV18

CDR3 DNA: TGTGCCAGCAGCGAAGCTTTTTTAACCGGGGAGCTGTTTTTT
CDR3 protein: CASSEAFLTGELFF
J gene: TRBJ2-2
D gene: NA
clone size: NA
V gene: TRBV3-1